The clone carrying this T cell receptor (beta chain) came up a few times. This sample was included in a study of blood T cells in healthy people across ages. The CDR3 totals 13 residues. Per the germline V gene, CDR1 is SNHLY and CDR2 is FYNNEI. Trimming removed 6 bases from V and 0 bases from J, with 9 bases in between. Then a second PCR, running roughly 7 to 11 cycles, was carried out with a sample-barcoded 5' primer and a J-beta primer mix. TCRdb used MiXCR to reprocess the 5' RACE reads, holding one entry per CDR3 protein. The sample holds 1,100,000 or so distinct CDR3 sequences; around 43% are singletons and the top ten take 15% to 20%.

Sequenced sample: blood. The clonotype was recovered from a woman in her sixties or seventies in good health. The V call is TRBV2, the J call TRBJ2-7; possible D gene TRBD1, 5 bases. This CDR3 reads CASRRQSSYEQYF. Written as DNA, the CDR3 is TGTGCCAGCAGGCGACAGAGCTCCTACGAGCAGTACTTC.